Presented here are 18 T cell receptor beta chains from one specimen sequenced in a study of T cells after posttransplantation cyclophosphamide. Sequencing was performed with immunoSEQ multiplex PCR; in TCRdb, only in-frame clones are kept and a portion is missing. The sample records roughly 20,000 clones, approximately 69% being singletons. Busulfan-fludarabine conditioning, marrow transplant, and cyclophosphamide on days +3 and +4 were administered. Source: PBMCs, taken after an allogeneic stem cell transplant with post-transplant cyclophosphamide. Receptors originate from a male patient aged 30 to 39 who received an allogeneic stem cell transplant from a related donor, was CMV-positive, and had acute GVHD only. Part of the T cells may come from the graft donor.

This chain uses TRBV27 with TRBJ2-3; a possible D gene is TRBD1 (6 bases). The CDR3 spans 15 residues. V lost 5 bases and J lost 6, with 18 bases in between. Germline V lookup: CDR1 MNHEY, CDR2 SMNVEV (reference sequence). The CDR3 bases are TGTGCCAGCAGTAGAAGACAGGCGTTATGGGATACGCAGTATTTT. As protein: CASSRRQALWDTQYF.

The chain is built from TRBV28 and TRBJ1-4; D is uncertain. The CDR3 contains 13 residues. Trimming left V 11 bases short and J 4 bases short, with 14 bases between. The germline V gene encodes CDR1 MDHEN and CDR2 SYDVKM. CDR3 DNA sequence: TGTGCCGTGCTCATCGGAGATAATGAAAAACTGTTTTTT. Translating gives CAVLIGDNEKLFF.

The CDR3 region is CASRVGRQGSGETQYF. CDR3 nucleotides: TGTGCCAGTAGGGTTGGAAGACAGGGCTCGGGGGAGACCCAGTACTTC. This rearrangement joins TRBV19 to TRBJ2-5; 7 bases are shared with TRBD1. CDR3 size: 16 residues. Germline V gene lookup returns CDR1 LNHDA and CDR2 SQIVND (reference sequence). Trimming at V came to 6 bases and at J to 5 bases, leaving 15 bases not matched to a gene.

The chain joins TRBV18 to TRBJ2-6, with 9 bases that match TRBD1. J was trimmed by 2 bases and V by 8 bases; bases with no gene match: 13. Germline values: CDR1 KGHSH, CDR2 LQKENI. The CDR3 contains 18 residues. The CDR3 DNA reads TGTGCCAGCCCGACGACAGGGGGGCTGTTGGCTGGGGCCAACGTCCTGACTTTC. This encodes CASPTTGGLLAGANVLTF.

About this clone itself: A read error is likely here: a far larger clone is one base away. The chain uses TRBV7-2 and TRBJ1-1; D is uncertain. With 5 bases removed from V and 7 bases from J, the gap between germline ends came to 17 bases. CDR1 and CDR2 (germline): SGHTA, FQGNSA. The CDR3 spans 14 residues. Here the CDR3 DNA reads TGTGCCAGCAGCCAAGATTGGTCGGCGGATGAAGCTTTCTTT. Its protein is CASSQDWSADEAFF. Full variable domain (missing parts from reference TRBV7-2 and TRBJ1-1): GAGVSQSPSNKVTEKGKDVELRCDPISGHTALYWYRQSLGQGLEFLIYFQGNSAPDKSGLPSDRFSAERTGGSVSTLTIQRTQQEDSAVYLCASSQDWSADEAFFGQGTRLTVV.

The V and J genes are TRBV18 and TRBJ1-1; D is undetermined. CDR3 length equals 15 residues. Germline-derived CDR1 and CDR2 are KGHSH and LQKENI. V lost 6 bases, J lost 5 bases, and 19 bases lay in between. The CDR3 nucleotides are TGTGCCAGCTCCGCCAATTCGCCCCCGGGGACTGAAGCTTTCTTT. Its translation: CASSANSPPGTEAFF.

The chain has TRBV9 and TRBJ1-1, with D possibly being TRBD1 (6 bases). The germline CDR1 and CDR2 sequences are SGDLS and YYNGEE. V was cut by 4 bases and J by 3 bases, with 19 bases left in between. CDR3 size: 16 residues. As DNA, the CDR3 is TGTGCCAGCAGCCCTCCGGACAGCTTTGGGGACACTGAAGCTTTCTTT. Amino acid sequence: CASSPPDSFGDTEAFF.

CDR3 in DNA: TGTGCCAGCAGCTTAGATTCCGGGACAGGGATCTATGGCTACACCTTC. Translation gives CASSLDSGTGIYGYTF. The rearrangement links TRBV11-2 to TRBJ1-2; 9 bases map to TRBD1. With V trimmed by 0 bases and J by 4 bases, 6 bases remained unmatched. The CDR3 consists of 16 residues. Germline V gene data show CDR1 as SGHAT and CDR2 as FQNNGV.

The J gene is TRBJ1-2, the V gene TRBV7-9; D gene unclear. This CDR3 is built from 13 residues. Trimming pared 5 bases from V and 4 bases from J, leaving 11 bases between. From germline, CDR1 is SEHNR and CDR2 FQNEAQ (reference sequence). The CDR3 DNA reads as TGTGCCAGCAGCCTCCCTTTGTCCTATGGCTACACCTTC. Residues: CASSLPLSYGYTF.

The chain recombines TRBV7-9 with TRBJ2-1, with D tentatively TRBD1 (5 bases). Trimming cost V 1 base and J 2 bases, with 9 bases left between them. Germline CDR1 is SEHNR and CDR2 is FQNEAQ (reference sequence). CDR3 length: 15 amino acids. As DNA, the CDR3 is TGTGCCAGCAGCTTAGGGCAGGGAACCTACAATGAGCAGTTCTTC. Protein product: CASSLGQGTYNEQFF.

V and J are TRBV27 and TRBJ1-3, with 10 bases matching TRBD1. The CDR3 runs to 16 residues. The V segment lost 5 bases and the J segment 2 bases; nucleotides outside the gene matches: 6. CDR1 is MNHEY, CDR2 SMNVEV, per germline (reference sequence). The CDR3 sequence is CASSLRTGGAGNTIYF. Here the CDR3 DNA reads TGTGCCAGCAGTCTTCGGACAGGGGGGGCTGGAAACACCATATATTTT.

The J gene is TRBJ2-1, the V gene TRBV4-3; 9 positions agree with TRBD2. CDR1 is LGHNA and CDR2 is YSLEER in the germline V gene. J gave up 9 bases and V 0 bases, and 12 bases lay outside the gene matches. The CDR3 covers 17 residues. The CDR3 spells CASSQEKGTSPPGEQFF. In DNA, the CDR3 is TGCGCCAGCAGCCAAGAAAAGGGGACTAGCCCCCCGGGTGAGCAGTTCTTC.

Written as DNA, the CDR3 is TGTGCCAGTAGTATTTTCGGGTCCAGCGCAAACGAGCAGTTCTTC. Translation gives CASSIFGSSANEQFF. The rearrangement links TRBV19 to TRBJ2-1; D is ambiguous. V was pared by 3 bases and J by 10 bases, with 19 bases between. Germline V gene lookup returns CDR1 LNHDA and CDR2 SQIVND (reference sequence). The CDR3 loop spans 15 amino acids.

This chain connects TRBV15 to TRBJ1-3; 7 nucleotides align to TRBD1. This CDR3 has 18 residues. The germline gives CDR1 LNHNV, CDR2 YYDKDF (reference sequence). Trimming took 1 base from V and 0 from J; bases not matched to a gene: 9. CDR3 bases: TGTGCCACCAGCAGAGCTATTCGGACAGGCAACTCTGGAAACACCATATATTTT. Its translation is CATSRAIRTGNSGNTIYF.

The V and J genes are TRBV28 and TRBJ1-6, with a possible D match to TRBD1 (5 bases). Between the trimmed V and J ends, which lost 5 bases and 12 bases, there was a span of 20 bases. Per germline, CDR1 MDHEN and CDR2 SYDVKM. This CDR3 has 15 residues. The CDR3 sequence: CASSEALPGMVPLHF. In DNA form, the CDR3 reads TGTGCCAGCAGTGAAGCGCTTCCAGGGATGGTACCCCTCCACTTT.

The chain combines TRBV9 with TRBJ2-5, with TRBD2 identical over 7 bases. The CDR3 spans 14 residues. Trimming removed 4 bases from V and 5 bases from J; junction bases left unmatched: 8. Germline lookup yields CDR1 SGDLS and CDR2 YYNGEE. CDR3 region: CASSPPGGPETQYF. In DNA, the CDR3 is TGTGCCAGCAGCCCCCCGGGGGGACCTGAGACCCAGTACTTC.

The J gene is TRBJ1-2, the V gene TRBV7-2, with 11 bases lining up with TRBD1. J was trimmed by 4 bases and V by 2 bases; bases with no gene match: 6. The CDR3 length is 16 residues. In germline, CDR1 is SGHTA, CDR2 FQGNSA. The CDR3 sequence is CASSLMGTGGSYGYTF. In nucleotides, the CDR3 is TGTGCCAGCAGCTTAATGGGGACAGGGGGTTCCTATGGCTACACCTTC.

The table lists this clone with a count of one. The J gene is TRBJ2-1, the V gene TRBV11-3; TRBD2 might be the D (6 bases). The V gene's germline CDR1 is SGHNT and CDR2 YENEEA. The CDR3 sequence is 15 residues long. Trimming removed 3 bases at V and 5 bases at J, with 14 bases between. CDR3 in amino acids: CASSFGGVPDNEQFF. In DNA form, the CDR3 reads TGTGCCAGCAGCTTCGGCGGGGTCCCCGACAATGAGCAGTTCTTC. Based on the CDR3 plus reference TRBV11-3 and TRBJ2-1, the full variable domain is EAGVVQSPRYKIIEKKQPVAFWCNPISGHNTLYWYLQNLGQGPELLIRYENEEAVDDSQLPKDRFSAERLKGVDSTLKIQPAELGDSAVYLCASSFGGVPDNEQFFGPGTRLTVL.